This TCR beta chain was identified in a study of shared clonotypes between healthy human individuals. Notes on the study in general: Generation probabilities were higher for clonotypes shared across all four sorted-subset donors than for unshared ones.

Turning to this clone: Antigen: not known.

Researchers divided each subset's genomic DNA evenly across several immunoSEQ plates. Libraries were prepared by immunoSEQ multiplex PCR; TCRdb keeps only in-frame clonotypes and omits some of them. The sample holds roughly 2 million clones, roughly 96% seen once. Germline-derived CDR1 and CDR2 are SQVTM and ANQGSEA. The CDR3 sequence is 13 residues long. The J segment lost 5 bases and the V segment lost 6 bases, leaving 5 bases of the junction unmatched. Nashville, Tennessee was home to all donors, each a Caucasian adult. CD4+ cells were split into CD45RA+ naive and CD45RA-negative memory subsets. The sequenced sample was naive CD4+ T cells sorted from blood. Subset here: CD45RA+ positively selected. The chain is built from TRBV29-1 and TRBJ2-7, with 12 bases aligning to TRBD1. This receptor was obtained from a young man in good health. The DNA for the CDR3 is TGCAGCGTCCAGGGGACAGGGGGCCACGAGCAGTACTTC. It codes for CSVQGTGGHEQYF.